Below, 24 T cell receptor beta chains from the same sample are listed, as sequenced in a study of CD8 T cells in Susac syndrome. Random hexamers served to reverse transcribe about 0.5 to 1 ug RNA. TCRdb passed the immunoSEQ multiplex PCR reads through MiXCR, listing each CDR3 protein once. Here the sample spans about 120,000 distinct CDR3 sequences, nearly 96% being singletons. The specimen sequenced was CD4+ T cells from PBMCs. Every receptor here comes from a human donor with Susac syndrome.

The chain carries TRBV2 and TRBJ2-7; D might be TRBD2 (6 bases). The CDR3 runs to 12 residues. Germline CDR1 and CDR2: SNHLY and FYNNEI. Trimming removed 6 bases at V and 3 bases at J, with 9 bases between. CDR3 region: CASRKTSYEQYF. CDR3 in DNA: TGTGCCAGCAGAAAGACTAGCTACGAGCAGTACTTC.

V and J are TRBV28 and TRBJ2-3; D may be TRBD1 (6 bases). This CDR3 contains 14 residues. Germline-derived CDR1 and CDR2 are MDHEN and SYDVKM. Between the trimmed V and J ends, which lost 2 bases and 1 base, there was a span of 7 bases. CDR3 sequence reads: CASSLRTGTDTQYF. Here the CDR3 DNA reads TGTGCCAGCAGTTTAAGGACAGGCACAGATACGCAGTATTTT.

The chain carries TRBV24-1 and TRBJ2-7; 8 bases are a match to TRBD2. CDR1 is KGHDR, CDR2 SFDVKD, per germline. The CDR3 extends over 14 amino acids. V shed 5 bases and J 0 bases; nucleotides not matched to a gene: 2. CDR3 in amino acids: CATSAGGNSYEQYF. Here the CDR3 DNA reads TGTGCCACCAGTGCGGGAGGGAACTCCTACGAGCAGTACTTC.

The rearrangement links TRBV20-1 to TRBJ2-7, with D possibly called TRBD1 or TRBD2 (5 bases each). The length of the CDR3 is 13 residues. The V gene lost 6 bases and the J gene lost 1 base, with 13 bases spanning the gap. Germline lookup yields CDR1 DFQATT and CDR2 SNEGSKA (reference sequence). In DNA, the CDR3 is TGCAGTGCCCGCCGGGACGCATCCTACGAGCAGTACTTC. This sequence encodes CSARRDASYEQYF.

The chain links TRBV6-5 to TRBJ2-5; 7 nucleotides line up with TRBD1. This CDR3 has 15 residues. Germline-derived CDR1 and CDR2 are MNHEY and SVGAGI. The junction had 4 bases not matched to a gene; V was cut back by 2 bases and J by 1 base. The CDR3 DNA follows: TGTGCCAGCAGTTACACACGACAGGGCCAAGAGACCCAGTACTTC. Amino acids: CASSYTRQGQETQYF.

V is TRBV12-3 or TRBV12-4 and J is TRBJ2-3, with D possibly matching TRBD2 (6 bases). The CDR3 totals 14 residues. The V end lost 3 bases, the J end lost 2 bases, and 9 bases lay between the germline ends. The CDR3 nucleotides read TGTGCCAGCAGTTTTGGGACTTTCACAGATACGCAGTATTTT. It is translated as CASSFGTFTDTQYF.

The chain combines TRBV20-1 with TRBJ1-5; TRBD1 agrees at 7 bases. CDR3 size: 13 residues. The germline V gene encodes CDR1 DFQATT and CDR2 SNEGSKA (reference sequence). Unmatched junction bases numbered 5, after V lost 1 base and J lost 8 bases. CDR3 DNA: TGCAGTGCTAGAGGGACAGGCCAGGAGCCCCAGCATTTT. It specifies CSARGTGQEPQHF.

The chain joins TRBV3-1 to TRBJ2-7; 7 nucleotides align to TRBD2. The V segment lost 1 base and the J segment 2 bases; nucleotides outside the gene matches: 5. This CDR3 has 15 residues. Germline V gene sequence: CDR1 LGHDT, CDR2 YNNKEL (reference sequence). CDR3 sequence reads: CASSQVPSGAYEQYF. CDR3 nucleotides: TGTGCCAGCAGCCAAGTCCCTAGCGGCGCCTACGAGCAGTACTTC.

The chain links TRBV3-1 to TRBJ2-7; TRBD2 matches 9 bases. The germline CDR1 and CDR2 sequences are LGHDT and YNNKEL (reference sequence). Trimming took 1 base from V and 4 from J; bases not matched to a gene: 5. CDR3 size: 15 residues. The CDR3 sequence: CASSQGLAGFYEQYF. The CDR3 region has the DNA TGTGCCAGCAGCCAAGGTCTAGCGGGATTTTACGAGCAGTACTTC.

The chain joins TRBV5-1 to TRBJ2-6; no definite D call. Germline-derived CDR1 and CDR2 are SGHRS and YFSETQ. The length of the CDR3 is 15 residues. Trimming took off 1 base at V and 0 bases at J, with 5 bases between the two ends. In nucleotides, the CDR3 is TGCGCCAGCAGCTTGACAGTCTCTGGGGCCAACGTCCTGACTTTC. This sequence encodes CASSLTVSGANVLTF.

V usage is TRBV5-4 and J usage is TRBJ2-1; 12 bases match TRBD2. Germline CDR1 is SGHNT and CDR2 is YYREEE (reference sequence). J gave up 8 bases and V 4 bases, and 7 bases lay outside the gene matches. This CDR3 has 15 residues. The CDR3 coding sequence is TGTGCCAGCAGCCTGGGGCTAGCGGGAGGGTATGAGCAGTTCTTC. Protein: CASSLGLAGGYEQFF.

The chain couples TRBV12-3 or TRBV12-4 to TRBJ2-3; 9 bases fit TRBD2. The V gene end was trimmed by 3 bases and the J gene end by 7 bases; junction bases not matched to a gene: 11. The CDR3 covers 16 residues. CDR3 sequence: CASSFFSGSSENTQYF. CDR3 DNA: TGTGCCAGCAGTTTTTTTAGCGGGAGTTCGGAGAATACGCAGTATTTT.

The V gene is TRBV30, the J gene TRBJ2-2; D not resolved. Germline V CDR1 and CDR2: GTSNPN, SVGIG (reference sequence). V lost 2 bases and J 5 bases, leaving 12 bases between the germline ends. The CDR3 is 14 residues long. CDR3 nucleotides: TGTGCCTGGAGTCCCCCCCCATTAACCGGGGAGCTGTTTTTT. This codes for CAWSPPPLTGELFF. Complete variable domain (other parts from reference TRBV30 and TRBJ2-2): SQTIHQWPATLVQPVGSPLSLECTVEGTSNPNLYWYRQAAGRGLQLLFYSVGIGQISSEVPQNLSASRPQDRQFILSSKKLLLSDSGFYLCAWSPPPLTGELFFGEGSRLTVL.

CDR3 residues: CASSTGRNTEAFF. Here the CDR3 DNA reads TGTGCCAGTTCCACCGGACGGAACACTGAAGCTTTCTTT. The chain uses TRBV18 and TRBJ1-1; D unclear. V was shortened by 9 bases and J by 1 base, with 12 bases between the two germline ends. The germline gives CDR1 KGHSH, CDR2 LQKENI. The CDR3 spans 13 residues.

This rearrangement joins TRBV12-3 or TRBV12-4 to TRBJ2-1; D is unclear. The ends were cut back, 4 bases at V and 0 bases at J, with 7 bases in the middle. This CDR3 is built from 14 residues. The CDR3 here is CASSYARSYNEQFF. Here the CDR3 DNA reads TGTGCCAGCAGTTACGCCCGCTCCTACAATGAGCAGTTCTTC.

The chain employs TRBV6-2 or TRBV6-3 and TRBJ1-5; weak D call: TRBD1 (5 bases). Trimming took 5 bases from V and 2 from J, leaving 10 bases between them. The CDR3 runs to 14 residues. Germline CDR1 reads MNHEY; CDR2 reads SVGEGT. CDR3 region: CASSQGRGNQPQHF. Written as DNA, the CDR3 is TGTGCCAGCAGTCAGGGTCGGGGCAATCAGCCCCAGCATTTT.

The gene calls are TRBV29-1 and TRBJ1-2; no reliable D call. The CDR3 runs 13 residues. CDR1 and CDR2 from the germline V gene are SQVTM and ANQGSEA. V was trimmed by 4 bases and J by 5 bases, leaving 14 bases between them. CDR3 DNA: TGCAGCGTTGTGAAATCAGACTTATATGGCTACACCTTC. This codes for CSVVKSDLYGYTF.

CDR3 region: CASSLLGGEGYGYTF. CDR3 sequence (DNA): TGTGCCAGCAGCTTGTTGGGGGGCGAAGGCTATGGCTACACCTTC. V and J are TRBV5-6 and TRBJ1-2, with D maybe TRBD1 (6 bases). This CDR3 is built from 15 residues. Germline V gives CDR1 SGHDT, CDR2 YYEEEE. V lost 1 base and J lost 4, with 14 bases in between.

The chain has TRBV2 and TRBJ2-5, with D perhaps assigned TRBD1 or TRBD2 (5 bases each). This CDR3 comprises 13 residues. The germline V gene has CDR1 SNHLY and CDR2 FYNNEI. The V end lost 4 bases, the J end lost 7 bases, and 13 bases lay between the germline ends. The CDR3 is CASSGDPEWTQYF. CDR3 DNA: TGTGCCAGCAGTGGGGACCCGGAGTGGACCCAGTACTTC. The full variable domain, completed using reference TRBV2 and TRBJ2-5, is EPEVTQTPSHQVTQMGQEVILRCVPISNHLYFYWYRQILGQKVEFLVSFYNNEISEKSEIFDDQFSVERPDGSNFTLKIRSTKLEDSAMYFCASSGDPEWTQYFGPGTRLLVL.

The chain is built from TRBV7-3 and TRBJ2-7; D gene uncertain. The CDR3 extends over 16 amino acids. Trimming stripped 0 bases from V and 0 bases from J, with 12 bases between. Germline CDR1 is SGHTA and CDR2 is FQGTGA. The CDR3 loop reads CASSLTGGASSYEQYF. CDR3 coding DNA: TGTGCCAGCAGCTTAACTGGCGGCGCGAGCTCCTACGAGCAGTACTTC.

This sequence joins TRBV6-2 or TRBV6-3 and TRBJ2-7; D perhaps matches TRBD2 (6 bases). Germline V lookup: CDR1 MNHEY, CDR2 SVGEGT. The CDR3 is made up of 12 amino acids. V was trimmed by 5 bases and J by 9 bases, leaving 14 bases between them. The CDR3 loop reads CASSGDSLTQYF. The CDR3 DNA sequence: TGTGCCAGCAGTGGGGACTCCCTCACGCAGTACTTC.

V is TRBV5-1 and J is TRBJ2-7, with D unclear. The CDR3 contains 15 residues. Germline V gives CDR1 SGHRS, CDR2 YFSETQ. Trimming cost V 0 bases and J 0 bases, with 10 bases left between them. CDR3 nucleotides: TGCGCCAGCAGCTTGGAGGGCCTAGTCTCCTACGAGCAGTACTTC. This encodes CASSLEGLVSYEQYF.

This clonotype was counted a single time. V and J are TRBV29-1 and TRBJ2-3; D may be TRBD1 or TRBD2 (5 bases each). The V and J ends lost 4 bases and 0 bases respectively, with 11 bases between them. The CDR3 spans 14 residues. The germline V gene encodes CDR1 SQVTM and CDR2 ANQGSEA. DNA of the CDR3: TGCAGCGTTGTGGGGGTTGGGAGCACAGATACGCAGTATTTT. It yields the protein CSVVGVGSTDTQYF.

The J gene is TRBJ2-4, the V gene TRBV20-1; TRBD1 agrees at 11 bases. The CDR3 is 16 amino acids. Germline CDR1 DFQATT, CDR2 SNEGSKA (reference sequence). V lost 1 base, J lost 8 bases, and 10 bases stayed unmatched. The CDR3 nucleotides read TGCAGTGCTAGAGGAGTCGGACAGGGGGCGCAGGACATTCAGTACTTC. Its protein product is CSARGVGQGAQDIQYF.